This is a list of T cell receptor beta chains from one sample in a study of a mutant IDH1 vaccine in newly diagnosed glioma. Generated by immunoSEQ multiplex PCR, the TCRdb table keeps only in-frame clones and is missing some. The sample comprises 40,000 to 45,000 clones, about 76% of which are singletons, and 4% to 6.5% rests with the top ten. No cognate antigen is known for these TCRs. Sequencing used PBMCs, obtained from a glioma patient whose treatment included an IDH1 peptide vaccine. The origin of the receptors is a man aged 50 or older with glioma. The CDR3 runs from the conserved cysteine through the conserved F or W.

TRBJ1-4 | TRBV6-4 | CASSARSGTGEKLFF
TRBJ1-1 | TRBV19 | CATQDQGAEAFF
TRBJ2-1 | TRBV6-5 | CASRLAGGPNEQFF
TRBJ2-3 | TRBV18 | CASSPRLAGGIDTQYF
TRBJ1-1 | TRBV2 | CASRGQGRDTEAFF
TRBJ2-2 | TRBV7-3 | CASSPGRGINTGELFF
TRBJ2-5 | TRBV9 | CASSVTVSETQYF
TRBJ1-6 | TRBV7-9 | CASSLARTDENSPLHF
TRBJ1-2 | TRBV6-6 | CASTGDGYTF
TRBJ2-7 | TRBV5-4 | CASSLKGSSYEQYF
TRBJ1-4 | TRBV19 | CASRDRIATNEKLFF
TRBJ2-7 | TRBV6-6 | CASLRGDEQYF
TRBJ1-3 | TRBV19 | CASSMGNSGNTIYF
TRBJ2-5 | TRBV9 | CASSAKGFETQYF
TRBJ1-4 | TRBV6-1 | CASSGQGWANEKLFF
TRBJ2-3 | TRBV15 | CATSSKRSYPTDTQYF
TRBJ1-1 | TRBV11-2 | CASSLGEWPEAFF
TRBJ2-7 | TRBV11-2 | CASSLGAGAYEQYF
TRBJ2-3 | TRBV21-1 | CASSERDTQYF
TRBJ2-7 | TRBV10-2 | CASSEAKKGPAYEQYF
TRBJ1-1 | TRBV9 | CASSVLLQGTEAFF
TRBJ1-2 | TRBV27 | CASSSQTGGYGYTF
TRBJ2-7 | TRBV7-8 | CASSLGEVAYEQYF
TRBJ1-1 | TRBV6-1 | CASSRRAIDTEAFF
TRBJ2-5 | TRBV30 | CAWSVRQNQETQYF
TRBJ1-5 | TRBV15 | CATSIGISNQPQHF
TRBJ1-4 | TRBV7-2 | CASSSTQDRARNEKLFF
TRBJ2-4 | TRBV7-9 | CASSFGQVANIQYF
TRBJ2-7 | TRBV5-1 | CASSSGQVTYEQYF
TRBJ1-5 | TRBV4-2 | CASSQAQGPNQPQHF
TRBJ2-7 | TRBV29-1 | CSVTGESYEQYF
TRBJ2-7 | TRBV7-2 | CASSLEAGGPYEQYF
TRBJ1-1 | TRBV18 | CASSRTGQGRRGDTEAFF
TRBJ2-5 | TRBV5-1 | CASSSTGAGQETQYF
TRBJ1-1 | TRBV6-1 | CASVDGQGLRAFF
TRBJ1-3 | TRBV14 | CASSQGTLGNTIYF
TRBJ1-5 | TRBV7-9 | CASSPITGGPQPQHF
TRBJ1-2 | TRBV30 | CAWSRRTGDGYTF
TRBJ1-1 | TRBV10-1 | CASSGGVGTEAFF
TRBJ2-1 | TRBV6-5 | CASSLTGQAYNEQFF
TRBJ2-1 | TRBV19 | CASSSTGTQYNEQFF
TRBJ2-7 | TRBV6-5 | CASSYRVTSYEQYF
TRBJ2-1 | TRBV19 | CASSTNPGTSSEQFF
TRBJ1-1 | TRBV7-3 | CASSRDRVTEAFF
TRBJ2-5 | TRBV2 | CASRFGGGTETQYF
TRBJ1-2 | TRBV30 | CACPTAGDGYTF